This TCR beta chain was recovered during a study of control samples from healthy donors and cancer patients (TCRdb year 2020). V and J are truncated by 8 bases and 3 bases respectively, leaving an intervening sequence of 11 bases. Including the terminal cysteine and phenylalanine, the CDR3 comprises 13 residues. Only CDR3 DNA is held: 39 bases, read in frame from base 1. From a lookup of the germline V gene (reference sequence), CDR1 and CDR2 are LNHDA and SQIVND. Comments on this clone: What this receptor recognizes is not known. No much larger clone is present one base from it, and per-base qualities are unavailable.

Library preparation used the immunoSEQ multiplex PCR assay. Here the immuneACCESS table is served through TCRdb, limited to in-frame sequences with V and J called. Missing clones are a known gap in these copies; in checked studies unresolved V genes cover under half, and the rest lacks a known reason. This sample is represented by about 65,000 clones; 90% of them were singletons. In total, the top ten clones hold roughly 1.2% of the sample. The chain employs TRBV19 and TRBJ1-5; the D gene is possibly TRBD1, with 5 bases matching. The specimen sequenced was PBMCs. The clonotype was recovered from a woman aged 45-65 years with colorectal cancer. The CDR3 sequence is CASSGRNNQPQHF. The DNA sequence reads TGTGCCAGTTCGGGACGGAACAATCAGCCCCAGCATTTT. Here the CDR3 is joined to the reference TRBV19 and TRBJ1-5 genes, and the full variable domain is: DGGITQSPKYLFRKEGQNVTLSCEQNLNHDAMYWYRQDPGQGLRLIYYSQIVNDFQKGDIAEGYSVSREKKESFPLTVTSAQKNPTAFYLCASSGRNNQPQHFGDGTRLSIL.